A selection of T cell receptor beta chains follows, all from one sample in a study of CD8+CD57+ T cells in acquired aplastic anemia. TCRdb independently ran MiXCR on the reads; one entry per CDR3 protein. This sample carries 200,000 to 250,000 distinct CDR3 sequences, 50% to 70% of them seen once, and the ten largest clones take roughly 64%. Source material: sorted CD4+, CD8+, or CD8+CD57+ T cells (not recorded which) from PBMCs. The receptors shown here come from a human donor with aplastic anemia. Both conserved end residues are part of each CDR3. The order of the fields is D gene, V gene, J gene, clone size, CDR3 DNA, CDR3 protein. D genes are given only for firm matches. The size entry is marked missing in some rows and otherwise reads once, few, many or a size class.

.	TRBV6-5	TRBJ2-1	many	TGTGCCAGCAGTTACAGCCAGGGACATGAGCAGTTCTTC	CASSYSQGHEQFF
.	TRBV20-1	TRBJ2-7	.	TGCAGTGCTCCCTATCAGGGGAACTACGAGCAGTACTTC	CSAPYQGNYEQYF
.	TRBV7-2	TRBJ2-5	.	TGTGCCAGCAGCCCTGCTTGCGGGGAGACCCAGTACTTC	CASSPACGETQYF
TRBD1	TRBV10-3	TRBJ1-1	.	TGTGCCATCAGCGGGACAGGAGCGAACACTGAAGCTTTCTTT	CAISGTGANTEAFF
.	TRBV5-6	TRBJ2-1	.	TGTGCCAGCAGCGGTAGGCAGGGGACCCATGAGCAGTTCTTC	CASSGRQGTHEQFF
TRBD2	TRBV29-1	TRBJ2-1	.	TGCAGCGGAACGGGAGGCGATGGAAACAATGAGCAGTTCTTC	CSGTGGDGNNEQFF
.	TRBV24-1	TRBJ2-5	.	TGTGCCACCAGTGAACTGAGCGGATGGCCTCTCCAAGAGACCCAGTACTTC	CATSELSGWPLQETQYF
TRBD1	TRBV7-8	TRBJ2-7	.	TGTGCCAGCAGCTTAAGAGGACAGGGGGAGGGATTCTACGAGCAGTACTTC	CASSLRGQGEGFYEQYF
.	TRBV12-3/TRBV12-4	TRBJ2-2	.	TGTGCCAGCAGTTCGACTAGCGGGGAGCTGTTTTTT	CASSSTSGELFF
TRBD1	TRBV19	TRBJ2-2	.	TGTGCCAGTAGGCGGCGACAGGGCGATACCGGGGAGCTGTTTTTT	CASRRRQGDTGELFF
TRBD1	TRBV10-3	TRBJ2-5	.	TGTGCCAGCAGACAGGGTAGGGGCCGAGAGACCCAGTACTTC	CASRQGRGRETQYF
.	TRBV24-1	TRBJ2-5	few	TGTGCCACCAGTGATCCGGACGGCCAAGAGACCCAGTACTTC	CATSDPDGQETQYF
.	TRBV5-1	TRBJ2-2	few	TGCGCCAGCAGCTCCGTCCATACGAACACCGGGGAGCTGTTTTTT	CASSSVHTNTGELFF
.	TRBV20-1	TRBJ2-1	.	TGCAGTGCTAGAGGGAAGGTTAATGAGCAGTTCTTC	CSARGKVNEQFF
TRBD1	TRBV12-3/TRBV12-4	TRBJ1-1	.	TGTGCCGGTAGGGGGCGGGACACTGAAGCTTTCTTT	CAGRGRDTEAFF
.	TRBV19	TRBJ2-3	.	TGTGCCAGTAGGATAGGTACAGTGAGCACAGATACGCAGTATTTT	CASRIGTVSTDTQYF
.	TRBV10-3	TRBJ2-1	once	TGTGCCATCAGCAAAAGAAGTAGCGGAGGGCACAATGAGCAGTTCTTC	CAISKRSSGGHNEQFF
.	TRBV2	TRBJ2-1	.	TGTGCCAGCGTTGAGGGGTACAATGAGCAGTTCTTC	CASVEGYNEQFF
.	TRBV7-9	TRBJ2-1	few	TGTGCCAGCAGCTCTGGCGGGACTCAAACATACGATGAGCAGTTCTTC	CASSSGGTQTYDEQFF
TRBD1	TRBV5-1	TRBJ2-7	.	TGCGCCAGCAGCTTGCCACAGGGGGCGGCCTACGAGCAGTACTTC	CASSLPQGAAYEQYF
.	TRBV20-1	TRBJ2-7	.	TGCAGTGCTGAGCCCCGGGGCACCTACGAGCAGTACTTC	CSAEPRGTYEQYF
.	TRBV7-2	TRBJ2-1	.	TGTGCCAGCAGCCACCAACGACTAGTTCGGAACAATGAGCAGTTCTTC	CASSHQRLVRNNEQFF
.	TRBV19	TRBJ2-3	.	TGTGCCAGTAGTCTTAGGCCAGATACGCAGTATTTT	CASSLRPDTQYF
.	TRBV20-1	TRBJ1-5	.	TGCAGTGCTACGGACGGCCCGAATCAGCCCCAGCATTTT	CSATDGPNQPQHF
TRBD1	TRBV7-9	TRBJ1-4	.	TGTGCCAGCAGCTTAGCGCAGGGGACAGGGAGAGAAAAACTGTTTTTT	CASSLAQGTGREKLFF
.	TRBV5-1	TRBJ1-2	many	TGCGCCAGCAGCTTGTACAGGGAGGGTCATGGCTACACCTTC	CASSLYREGHGYTF
TRBD1	TRBV20-1	TRBJ2-7	.	TGCAGTGCTAGGGGGACAGGGGATATCTACGAGCAGTACTTC	CSARGTGDIYEQYF
.	TRBV29-1	TRBJ2-4	.	TGCAGCGTTGAATCCGGTGCCAAAAACATTCAGTACTTC	CSVESGAKNIQYF
TRBD2	TRBV5-5	TRBJ2-7	.	TGCGCCAGCAGCCAAGAGGGACTAGCTACGAGGTTCTACGAGCAGTACTTC	CASSQEGLATRFYEQYF
TRBD1	TRBV7-9	TRBJ2-5	.	TGTGCCAGCAGCTTGACAGGGCCGAAAGAGACCCAGTACTTC	CASSLTGPKETQYF
.	TRBV10-3	TRBJ2-7	.	TGTGCCATCAGTGTTGGGGGCAGGGGCCCCTACGAGCAGTACTTC	CAISVGGRGPYEQYF
TRBD1	TRBV7-9	TRBJ1-6	.	TGTGCCAGCAGCATCGGACAGGGGGAAAGCTCACCCCTCCACTTT	CASSIGQGESSPLHF
.	TRBV7-2	TRBJ1-2	.	TGTGCCAGCAGCCCCGACGGCTACACCTTC	CASSPDGYTF
TRBD1	TRBV29-1	TRBJ2-7	.	TGCAGCGCCGGGACAGGGGCCTACGAGCAGTACTTC	CSAGTGAYEQYF
.	TRBV7-8	TRBJ2-7	.	TGTGCCAGCAGCTTAGCTTTATCTGAGCAGTACTTC	CASSLALSEQYF
TRBD1	TRBV6-6	TRBJ2-7	.	TGTGCCACCCGACAGGGGGCGGCGGACGAGCAGTACTTC	CATRQGAADEQYF
.	TRBV7-2	TRBJ2-5	.	TGTGCCAGAAGCTCCGAGATCATGGAGACCCAGTACTTC	CARSSEIMETQYF
.	TRBV15	TRBJ1-1	.	TGTGCCACGACCACAGGGCGAAACACTGAAGCTTTCTTT	CATTTGRNTEAFF
.	TRBV2	TRBJ2-1	.	TGTGCCAGCAGTGAAGCGGGCAGCCAAAATGAGCAGTTCTTC	CASSEAGSQNEQFF
TRBD1	TRBV7-9	TRBJ2-3	.	TGTGCCAGCAGCTTTAGTACGGACAGGAGCACAGATACGCAGTATTTT	CASSFSTDRSTDTQYF
TRBD2	TRBV5-6	TRBJ2-7	.	TGTGCCAGCAGCTTAGCGGGGGGCACTGCCTACGAGCAGTACTTC	CASSLAGGTAYEQYF
.	TRBV2	TRBJ2-7	.	TGTGCCAGCTCCACCCAGGGCTCCTACGAGCAGTACTTC	CASSTQGSYEQYF
.	TRBV29-1	TRBJ1-5	.	TGCAGCGTTGAAGATCGTTTAGTGAGGAGAGGGACCAATCAGCCCCAGCATTTT	CSVEDRLVRRGTNQPQHF
.	TRBV29-1	TRBJ2-2	.	TGCAGCGTTGAAGCGAAAGGGAGGGGGACCGGGGAGCTGTTTTTT	CSVEAKGRGTGELFF
TRBD2	TRBV7-3	TRBJ2-1	many	TGTGCCAGCAGCTTAACGGGGCGGGGGGGCTGGGTCAGTGAGCAGTTCTTC	CASSLTGRGGWVSEQFF
TRBD2	TRBV9	TRBJ2-7	.	TGTGCCAGCAGCTCGGGACTAGCGGAGCAGTACTTC	CASSSGLAEQYF
.	TRBV24-1	TRBJ2-1	.	TGCGCCACCGCCGGAGGGGGGCCCTACAATGAGCAGTCCTTC	CATAGGGPYNEQSF
TRBD1	TRBV2	TRBJ2-1	few	TGTGCCGGATCCGGGACAGGGGTGGCTGAGCAGTTCTTC	CAGSGTGVAEQFF
TRBD2	TRBV7-2	TRBJ2-1	.	TGTGCCAGCCGGCGGGGGGGCATGTATGAGCAGTTCTTC	CASRRGGMYEQFF
.	TRBV7-9	TRBJ2-1	.	TGTGCCAGCAGCTCCCGTCTGGGATCCATATCCTACAATGAGCAGTTCTTC	CASSSRLGSISYNEQFF
TRBD1	TRBV12-5	TRBJ2-5	.	TGTGCTAGTGGTTTGGGACAGGGGCAAGAGACCCAGTACTTC	CASGLGQGQETQYF
.	TRBV2	TRBJ2-7	.	TGTGCCAGCGCCCTTAACCTCGTGGGGCAGTACTTC	CASALNLVGQYF
TRBD1	TRBV11-1	TRBJ1-6	.	TGTGCCAGCAGCCCCGGGACAGGTAGTTCACCCCTCCACTTT	CASSPGTGSSPLHF
.	TRBV2	TRBJ2-3	.	TGTGCCAGTTTTTCGGGGCAGCTTAGCACAGATACGCAGTATTTT	CASFSGQLSTDTQYF
.	TRBV6-5	TRBJ1-6	.	TGTGCCAGCAGTCTCAGGGAGACAAATAATTCACCCCTCCACTTT	CASSLRETNNSPLHF
.	TRBV4-1	TRBJ2-3	.	TGCGCCAGCAGACCTCCAAATTTCCTGACGCAGTATTTT	CASRPPNFLTQYF
.	TRBV9	TRBJ2-5	once	TGTGCCAGCAGCGTAGAGTGGGGGGAAGAGACCCAGTACTTC	CASSVEWGEETQYF
TRBD2	TRBV7-3	TRBJ2-5	once	TGTGCCAGCAGCTCTTCGTGGACTAGCGAGACCCAGTACTTC	CASSSSWTSETQYF
.	TRBV14	TRBJ2-7	.	TGTGCCAGCAGCCAGGGCGGACGGATCCAGTACTTC	CASSQGGRIQYF